These 22 T cell receptor beta chains share one sample of origin, sequenced in a study of OX40 agonist ivuxolimab in advanced cancers. The assay was immunoSEQ multiplex PCR, and TCRdb's table has in-frame clones only and misses some. The sample has tens of thousands of clones, around 84% seen once. The material was CD4+ or CD8+ T cells sorted from blood, obtained in a trial of the OX40 agonist ivuxolimab. Receptors were obtained from an adult with an advanced solid tumor such as melanoma, head and neck, liver or kidney cancer.

V is TRBV2 and J is TRBJ2-2; TRBD2 agrees at 13 bases. Germline loops: CDR1 SNHLY, CDR2 FYNNEI. The CDR3 is 15 amino acids. The V and J ends lost 6 bases and 6 bases, in that order; junction bases with no gene match: 4. The CDR3, as DNA: TGTGCCAGCAGGAGGACTAGCGGGAGTCCCGGGGAGCTGTTTTTT. This codes for CASRRTSGSPGELFF. The full variable domain, in which reference TRBV2 and TRBJ2-2 provide the parts outside the CDR3, is EPEVTQTPSHQVTQMGQEVILRCVPISNHLYFYWYRQILGQKVEFLVSFYNNEISEKSEIFDDQFSVERPDGSNFTLKIRSTKLEDSAMYFCASRRTSGSPGELFFGEGSRLTVL.

The chain employs TRBV18 and TRBJ2-7, with a tentative D call TRBD1 (5 bases). This CDR3 is 13 amino acids long. V lost 1 base, J lost 3 bases, and 7 bases lay in between. In germline, CDR1 is KGHSH, CDR2 LQKENI. The CDR3 region is CASSPQGNYEQYF. The CDR3 DNA follows: TGTGCCAGCTCACCACAGGGGAACTACGAGCAGTACTTC.

The sample holds a few counts of this clone. The V call is TRBV9, the J call TRBJ1-1; weak D call: TRBD1 (5 bases). Germline assignment: CDR1 SGDLS and CDR2 YYNGEE. The CDR3 runs 14 residues. V was trimmed by 4 bases and J by 3 bases, leaving 13 bases between them. CDR3 coding DNA: TGTGCCAGCAGCCCTCGGGCGGGGGACACTGAAGCTTTCTTT. This gives the protein CASSPRAGDTEAFF.

This chain joins TRBV6-5 and TRBJ2-7; D is uncertain. This CDR3 contains 14 residues. In germline, CDR1 is MNHEY, CDR2 SVGAGI. Trimming took 6 bases from V and 1 from J, leaving 13 bases between them. The CDR3 spells CASRTTRTSYEQYF. CDR3 coding DNA: TGTGCCAGCAGAACGACCCGCACGTCCTACGAGCAGTACTTC.

This clone was picked up one time. This chain links TRBV19 with TRBJ1-1; D unresolved. Between the trimmed V and J ends, which lost 3 bases and 3 bases, there was a span of 11 bases. Germline CDR1 is LNHDA and CDR2 is SQIVND (reference sequence). The CDR3 is 14 residues long. The CDR3 protein is CASSIGESDTEAFF. The CDR3 DNA reads TGTGCCAGTAGTATTGGGGAATCCGACACTGAAGCTTTCTTT.

The V gene is TRBV6-1, the J gene TRBJ2-7; TRBD2 agrees at 9 bases. Germline V gives CDR1 MNHNS, CDR2 SASEGT. The CDR3 spans 14 residues. With V trimmed by 7 bases and J by 6 bases, 10 bases remained unmatched. The DNA of the CDR3 is TGTGCCAGCAACAAAGAGATACTAGCGGGCGAGCAGTACTTC. This translates into CASNKEILAGEQYF.

V and J are TRBV27 and TRBJ2-7; the D gene is possibly TRBD2 (7 bases). The CDR3 sequence is 15 residues long. Trimming took 6 bases from V and 2 from J, leaving 17 bases between them. CDR1 is MNHEY, CDR2 SMNVEV, per germline (reference sequence). As DNA, the CDR3 is TGTGCCAGCAGATCAACAGGGAGGGGACCCTACGAGCAGTACTTC. Protein product: CASRSTGRGPYEQYF.

The chain couples TRBV23-1 to TRBJ2-1, with D tentatively TRBD1 or TRBD2 (7 bases each). TRBV23-1 is given ORF status, its function remaining uncertain. The CDR3 loop spans 14 amino acids. V lost 8 bases, J lost 6 bases, and 17 bases lay in between. The CDR3 reads CASASGGDPNEQFF. The CDR3 DNA is TGCGCCAGCGCATCAGGGGGGGACCCCAATGAGCAGTTCTTC.

This clone was recorded a few times. V and J are TRBV6-1 and TRBJ2-2; D is undetermined. CDR3 length: 15 residues. Looked up from germline, CDR1 is MNHNS and CDR2 is SASEGT. V shed 1 base and J shed 1 base, with 7 bases lying between them. The CDR3 DNA reads as TGTGCCAGCAGTGAAGTGCCAGGGAACACCGGGGAGCTGTTTTTT. This translates into CASSEVPGNTGELFF.

The chain combines TRBV18 with TRBJ1-1, with D perhaps TRBD1 (5 bases). CDR1 and CDR2 from the germline V gene are KGHSH and LQKENI. CDR3 length: 16 amino acids. With 3 bases removed from V and 0 bases from J, the gap between germline ends came to 14 bases. CDR3 sequence (DNA): TGTGCCAGCTCACCCATTTCGACAGTATTGAACACTGAAGCTTTCTTT. Amino acids: CASSPISTVLNTEAFF.

This chain connects TRBV11-2 to TRBJ2-3; D is perhaps TRBD2 (6 bases). The germline V gene has CDR1 SGHAT and CDR2 FQNNGV. This CDR3 is built from 14 residues. V dropped 4 bases and J dropped 9 bases, with 17 bases sitting between them. Here the CDR3 reads CASSSSRGSGTQYF. For the CDR3, the DNA is TGTGCCAGCAGCTCAAGTCGGGGGAGCGGGACGCAGTATTTT.

This chain's CDR3 is CASSSRTGRNEQYF. The CDR3 nucleotides are TGTGCCAGTAGTTCCCGGACAGGGCGGAACGAGCAGTACTTC. The genes are TRBV19 and TRBJ2-7, with TRBD1 matching 8 bases. In germline, CDR1 is LNHDA, CDR2 SQIVND (reference sequence). The V and J ends lost 5 bases and 5 bases, in that order; junction bases with no gene match: 8. The CDR3 totals 14 residues.

This clone was observed once. This CDR3 is CASSFFTDRGIFNQPQHF. The DNA of the CDR3 is TGTGCCAGCAGTTTTTTTACGGACAGGGGCATTTTCAATCAGCCCCAGCATTTT. The V and J genes are TRBV28 and TRBJ1-5, with 9 nucleotides matching TRBD1. Unmatched junction bases numbered 12, after V lost 3 bases and J lost 3 bases. Per germline, CDR1 MDHEN and CDR2 SYDVKM. CDR3 length: 18 residues.

The chain has TRBV30 and TRBJ1-1, with 7 bases aligning to TRBD1. The CDR3 is 12 amino acids. Germline trimming cut 5 bases from V and 0 bases from J; bases unmatched to any gene: 0. CDR1 GTSNPN and CDR2 SVGIG come from the germline V gene (reference sequence). CDR3 loop: CAWDRVNTEAFF. CDR3 in DNA: TGTGCCTGGGACAGGGTGAACACTGAAGCTTTCTTT. The full variable domain, its missing parts supplied by reference TRBV30 and TRBJ1-1, is SQTIHQWPATLVQPVGSPLSLECTVEGTSNPNLYWYRQAAGRGLQLLFYSVGIGQISSEVPQNLSASRPQDRQFILSSKKLLLSDSGFYLCAWDRVNTEAFFGQGTRLTVV.

The chain carries TRBV18 and TRBJ2-7; 8 nucleotides line up with TRBD1. J was trimmed by 3 bases and V by 3 bases; bases with no gene match: 4. Germline V gene data show CDR1 as KGHSH and CDR2 as LQKENI. This CDR3 comprises 14 residues. The CDR3 DNA is TGTGCCAGCTCACCGGACAGGGACGACTACGAGCAGTACTTC. This codes for CASSPDRDDYEQYF.

In nucleotides, the CDR3 is TGTGCCAGCAGCCGAGTACTAGCGGGAGATTCCTACGAGCAGTACTTC. Translated, it gives CASSRVLAGDSYEQYF. The chain links TRBV4-2 to TRBJ2-7, with 11 bases aligning to TRBD2. The V segment lost 4 bases and the J segment 1 base; nucleotides outside the gene matches: 6. The CDR3 contains 16 residues. From germline, CDR1 is LGHNA and CDR2 YNFKEQ.

The CDR3 loop is CASSLAYAPSRYQETQYF. The CDR3 DNA follows: TGTGCCAGCAGCTTGGCCTACGCCCCTTCGAGGTACCAAGAGACCCAGTACTTC. The chain carries TRBV5-6 and TRBJ2-5, with D unclear. The CDR3 runs to 18 residues. V lost 0 bases and J 0 bases, leaving 18 bases between the germline ends. From germline, CDR1 is SGHDT and CDR2 YYEEEE.

The rearrangement links TRBV19 to TRBJ2-6; possible D gene TRBD1, 6 bases. The CDR3 is made up of 17 amino acids. The germline V gene encodes CDR1 LNHDA and CDR2 SQIVND (reference sequence). Trimming took off 6 bases at V and 0 bases at J, with 15 bases between the two ends. The CDR3 DNA is TGTGCCAGTAGAAATCACTTACAGGGCTCTGGGGCCAACGTCCTGACTTTC. Translating gives CASRNHLQGSGANVLTF. Variable domain in full (rest from reference TRBV19 and TRBJ2-6): DGGITQSPKYLFRKEGQNVTLSCEQNLNHDAMYWYRQDPGQGLRLIYYSQIVNDFQKGDIAEGYSVSREKKESFPLTVTSAQKNPTAFYLCASRNHLQGSGANVLTFGAGSRLTVL.

As DNA, the CDR3 is TGTGCCAGCAGTTACGGGGGGGAAGGCTACACCTTC. Its protein is CASSYGGEGYTF. The chain is built from TRBV6-6 and TRBJ1-2; possibly TRBD1 for D (5 bases). This CDR3 region has 12 residues. Germline V gene lookup returns CDR1 MNHNY and CDR2 SVGAGI (reference sequence). The germline V and J ends were trimmed by 2 bases and 8 bases, with 9 bases remaining between them.

The J gene is TRBJ2-2, the V gene TRBV19; 8 bases map to TRBD2. Germline lookup yields CDR1 LNHDA and CDR2 SQIVND (reference sequence). The CDR3 totals 14 residues. V shed 6 bases and J 5 bases; nucleotides not matched to a gene: 5. The CDR3 protein is CASSSGGLTGELFF. The CDR3 coding sequence is TGTGCCAGTAGCTCGGGGGGGCTTACCGGGGAGCTGTTTTTT.

This clone was seen just once. This chain connects TRBV29-1 to TRBJ2-2; 7 nucleotides align to TRBD1. J lost 1 base, V lost 7 bases, and 6 bases had no gene match. CDR3 length equals 14 residues. The germline gives CDR1 SQVTM, CDR2 ANQGSEA. As DNA, the CDR3 is TGCAGCGCTAATTCAGGGGGGAACACCGGGGAGCTGTTTTTT. Encoded protein: CSANSGGNTGELFF.

The rearrangement links TRBV19 to TRBJ2-3, with D possibly being TRBD1 (5 bases). This CDR3 is built from 16 residues. Between the trimmed V and J ends, which lost 4 bases and 2 bases, there was a span of 16 bases. Germline V gene sequence: CDR1 LNHDA, CDR2 SQIVND (reference sequence). CDR3 coding DNA: TGTGCCAGTAGTAGGGGCAGGGTCCGACTCACAGATACGCAGTATTTT. It yields the protein CASSRGRVRLTDTQYF.